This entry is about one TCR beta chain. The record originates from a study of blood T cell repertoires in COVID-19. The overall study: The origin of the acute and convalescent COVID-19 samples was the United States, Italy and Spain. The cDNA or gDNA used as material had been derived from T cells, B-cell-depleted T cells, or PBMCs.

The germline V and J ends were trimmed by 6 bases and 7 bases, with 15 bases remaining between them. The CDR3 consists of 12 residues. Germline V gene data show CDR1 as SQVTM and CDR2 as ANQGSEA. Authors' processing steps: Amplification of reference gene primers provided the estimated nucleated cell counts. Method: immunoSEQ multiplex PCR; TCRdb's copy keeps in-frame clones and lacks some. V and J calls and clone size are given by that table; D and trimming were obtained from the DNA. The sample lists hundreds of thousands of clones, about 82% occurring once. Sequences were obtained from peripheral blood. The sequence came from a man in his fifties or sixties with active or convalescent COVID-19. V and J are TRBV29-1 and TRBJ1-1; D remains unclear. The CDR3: CSVAPGEVEAFF. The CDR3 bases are TGCAGCGTGGCACCTGGGGAGGTTGAAGCTTTCTTT.